This TCR beta chain originates from a study of vaccination effects on CD4 cells after COVID-19. Expansion of antigen-specific CD4+ T cells with viral peptide pools was carried out by the ViraFEST assay before sequencing. Subsequent to roughly 9 days of culture, CD4+ T cells were isolated. Subjects were given two BNT162b2 or mRNA-1273 vaccine doses. CDR1 is MNHEY, CDR2 SVGAGI, per germline. V lost 6 bases to trimming and J lost 3 bases, with 17 bases between them. CDR3 size: 15 residues. The assay was immunoSEQ multiplex PCR, and TCRdb's table has in-frame clones only and misses some. The data show almost 70,000 clones, 74% seen once. Concerning this clone: The antigen is undetermined.

The sequence was obtained from a human donor who received a COVID-19 vaccine. Source: CD4+ T cells from PBMCs cultured with HCoV-229E spike peptides, taken after COVID-19 vaccination. The rearrangement links TRBV6-5 to TRBJ2-5, with D tentatively TRBD1 (6 bases). Here the CDR3 reads CASRSSPGTKETQYF. For the CDR3, the DNA is TGTGCCAGCAGATCCTCACCCGGGACAAAAGAGACCCAGTACTTC.